What follows describes a single T cell receptor (beta chain). Sequenced by immunoSEQ multiplex PCR; TCRdb stores in-frame clones only, minus some. The table lists several thousand clones, around 53% of them singletons, with about 41% in the top ten. Treatment given: randomized to nivolumab then ipilimumab (arm A) or the reverse (arm B). From thawed PBMCs, live CD3+CD8+ cells negative for CD19 and CD56 were sorted. This entry is derived from a study of sequential checkpoint blockade in melanoma. The CDR3 is 16 amino acids. V gave up 3 bases and J gave up 0 bases; unmatched junction bases: 7. Germline V gives CDR1 MNHEY, CDR2 SMNVEV (reference sequence).

The source was CD8+ T cells sorted from blood (inferred from file names), collected from a patient given nivolumab and ipilimumab in sequence. This receptor was taken from a human donor with melanoma. The rearrangement links TRBV27 to TRBJ2-7; TRBD1 aligns across 8 bases. The CDR3: CASSLLRTGYSYEQYF. CDR3 nucleotide sequence: TGTGCCAGCAGTTTGCTTAGGACAGGGTACTCCTACGAGCAGTACTTC.